This TCR beta chain is drawn from a study of blood T cell repertoires in COVID-19. This CDR3 is 13 amino acids long. V dropped 0 bases and J dropped 2 bases, with 3 bases sitting between them. The repertoire was sequenced with immunoSEQ multiplex PCR; TCRdb's copy has only in-frame clones and lacks some. The sample has 100,000 to 150,000 clones; roughly 90% are singletons. The TCR was taken from a man in his 70s with active COVID-19. The specimen was peripheral blood. The genes are TRBV12-3 or TRBV12-4 and TRBJ2-3; no reliable D call. The CDR3 sequence is CASSLAHTDTQYF. CDR3 coding DNA: TGTGCCAGCAGTTTAGCCCACACAGATACGCAGTATTTT.